This T cell receptor beta chain was documented in a study of neurological immune-mediated disorders. This clonotype was seen repeatedly, ten times or more. In TCRdb, the 5' RACE reads were re-called with MiXCR into one record per CDR3 protein. This sample has about 77,000 distinct CDR3 sequences; about 9.7% occur once, and the top ten carry about 1.7%. With 3 bases removed from V and 1 base from J, the gap between germline ends came to 11 bases. The CDR3 contains 14 residues. CDR1 and CDR2 from the germline V gene are SGHRS and YFSETQ. The clonotype originates from a man aged 45-65 years in good health. The sample comprised PBMCs. The chain is built from TRBV5-1 and TRBJ2-7; D unclear. CDR3 DNA: TGCGCCAGCAGCTCCGACGGGTATTCCTACGAGCAGTACTTC. It encodes CASSSDGYSYEQYF.